These 8 T cell receptor beta chains share one sample of origin, sequenced in a study of identical twins. TCRdb called the 5' RACE reads again in MiXCR, with one record for every CDR3 protein. The sample contains hundreds of thousands of distinct CDR3 sequences, around 8.3% of which appear only once. The same data also contributed to another study, on yellow fever vaccine responses in identical twins.

Sequencing was performed on PBMCs. These receptors were obtained from a woman under 30 in good health.

This clonotype came up a few times. The CDR3 DNA follows: TGCGCCAGCAGCTTGGGGGCGACTAGCGGGGGACAAGAGACCCAGTACTTC. Translation: CASSLGATSGGQETQYF. The V and J genes are TRBV5-1 and TRBJ2-5, with 12 bases fitting TRBD2. V trimming: 0 bases; J trimming: 2 bases; junction bases outside the gene matches: 5. The germline V gene has CDR1 SGHRS and CDR2 YFSETQ. CDR3 length: 17 residues.

There are a few counts of this clonotype. Here the CDR3 DNA reads TGTGCCAGCAGCTTCGTGAGCGGGGGGGGGGAGACCCAGTACTTC. Residues: CASSFVSGGGETQYF. This sequence joins TRBV7-2 and TRBJ2-5; 10 bases match TRBD2. V trimming: 3 bases; J trimming: 5 bases; junction bases outside the gene matches: 6. Germline lookup yields CDR1 SGHTA and CDR2 FQGNSA. The CDR3 has 15 residues.

This clonotype was recorded many times. This chain joins TRBV29-1 and TRBJ1-4; D ambiguous. The CDR3 has 12 residues. Trimming cost V 4 bases and J 5 bases, with 8 bases left between them. Per the germline V gene, CDR1 is SQVTM and CDR2 is ANQGSEA. CDR3 residues: CSVVAANEKLFF. The CDR3 DNA is TGCAGCGTTGTGGCAGCAAATGAAAAACTGTTTTTT.

This clonotype was observed a handful of times. The genes are TRBV28 and TRBJ2-3; no reliable D call. The CDR3 is 14 amino acids. Germline V gives CDR1 MDHEN, CDR2 SYDVKM. V lost 4 bases and J lost 4, with 12 bases in between. The CDR3 here is CASSYGPNSDTQYF. The CDR3, as DNA: TGTGCCAGCAGTTACGGACCTAACTCAGATACGCAGTATTTT.

This clonotype was picked up a small number of times. CDR3 DNA sequence: TGTGCCAGCAGCTTAATAGCAGGGGAGGGCACTGAAGCTTTCTTT. This translates into CASSLIAGEGTEAFF. The chain joins TRBV7-8 to TRBJ1-1; D possibly corresponds to TRBD1 (6 bases). The CDR3 sequence is 15 residues long. Deletions cut 2 bases from V and 4 bases from J, with 14 bases between. Per the germline V gene, CDR1 is SGHVS and CDR2 is FQNEAQ. The full variable domain, in which reference TRBV7-8 and TRBJ1-1 provide the parts outside the CDR3, is GAGVSQSPRYKVAKRGQDVALRCDPISGHVSLFWYQQALGQGPEFLTYFQNEAQLDKSGLPSDRFFAERPEGSVSTLKIQRTQQEDSAVYLCASSLIAGEGTEAFFGQGTRLTVV.

This clonotype has more than one count but fewer than ten. CDR3 loop: CSARTGLAGGIYEQYF. The CDR3 bases are TGCAGTGCTAGAACCGGACTAGCGGGAGGAATCTACGAGCAGTACTTC. The chain couples TRBV20-1 to TRBJ2-7; 14 bases line up with TRBD2. Germline CDR1 and CDR2: DFQATT and SNEGSKA (reference sequence). J was trimmed by 3 bases and V by 2 bases; bases with no gene match: 6. The CDR3 has 16 amino acids.

This clonotype has only a few counts. The chain combines TRBV9 with TRBJ2-2; D uncertain. The CDR3 has 15 amino acids. Germline V lookup: CDR1 SGDLS, CDR2 YYNGEE. V was cut by 0 bases and J by 6 bases, with 12 bases left in between. The CDR3: CASSVAGLQSGELFF. Here the CDR3 DNA reads TGTGCCAGCAGCGTAGCGGGCCTGCAGTCCGGGGAGCTGTTTTTT.

This clonotype was detected only a few times. The V call is TRBV28, the J call TRBJ2-1; 9 bases fit TRBD1. This CDR3 spans 16 amino acids. Germline lookup yields CDR1 MDHEN and CDR2 SYDVKM. V dropped 5 bases and J dropped 8; count of bases not matched to a gene: 13. The CDR3: CASSRENRGPRDEQFF. The CDR3 DNA sequence: TGTGCCAGCAGTAGAGAGAACAGGGGGCCGAGGGATGAGCAGTTCTTC.